The 30 T cell receptor beta chains below were found in one sample sequenced in a study of CD8 T cells in ankylosing spondylitis. From the 5' RACE reads, TCRdb called clonotypes with MiXCR, one entry per CDR3 protein. This sample carries a few hundred thousand distinct CDR3 sequences, roughly 20% of them seen once, and the ten largest clones take 3% to 4%. The sequenced material came from blood, either unsorted or a sorted T cell fraction (not recorded which). These receptors were collected from a female donor with ankylosing spondylitis or in good health (not recorded which).

The chain recombines TRBV12-3 or TRBV12-4 with TRBJ1-2; D unresolved. This CDR3 contains 14 residues. Deletions cut 3 bases from V and 0 bases from J, with 8 bases between. CDR3 nucleotides: TGTGCCAGCAGTTTTTCCTTACCTAACTATGGCTACACCTTC. It is translated as CASSFSLPNYGYTF.

This clonotype has a count of ten or more. CDR3 sequence: CASTDSGRWDIQYF. The CDR3 nucleotides are TGTGCCAGCACCGATAGCGGGAGGTGGGACATTCAGTACTTC. This chain links TRBV5-5 with TRBJ2-4, with 10 positions matching TRBD2. The V and J ends lost 6 bases and 8 bases, in that order; junction bases with no gene match: 8. Germline CDR1 reads SGHKS; CDR2 reads YYEKEE (reference sequence). The CDR3 length is 14 residues.

Only one count was recorded for this clonotype. This chain links TRBV7-6 with TRBJ2-3; 10 bases fit TRBD2. Per the germline V gene, CDR1 is SGHVS and CDR2 is FNYEAQ. V was pared by 1 base and J by 5 bases, with 6 bases of the junction left unmatched. This CDR3 contains 16 residues. CDR3 sequence: CASSLGSSGGGDTQYF. The CDR3 DNA reads as TGTGCCAGCAGCTTAGGGTCCAGCGGGGGGGGAGATACGCAGTATTTT.

V gene TRBV5-1 combines with J gene TRBJ2-7, with 9 bases fitting TRBD1. This CDR3 comprises 14 residues. The V and J ends lost 7 bases and 5 bases, in that order; junction bases with no gene match: 10. The germline V gene encodes CDR1 SGHRS and CDR2 YFSETQ. CDR3 residues: CASGGQGGVDEQYF. The CDR3 DNA reads as TGCGCCAGCGGGGGACAGGGTGGAGTGGACGAGCAGTACTTC.

V gene TRBV9 combines with J gene TRBJ2-2, with 7 bases matching TRBD1. Germline lookup yields CDR1 SGDLS and CDR2 YYNGEE. After removal of 7 bases from V and 4 bases from J, the junction contained 4 bases not matched to a gene. The CDR3 contains 13 residues. Written as DNA, the CDR3 is TGTGCCAGCCGGGACAGCTTCACCGGGGAGCTGTTTTTT. This codes for CASRDSFTGELFF.

A few counts support this clonotype. The chain joins TRBV29-1 to TRBJ2-5; 11 nucleotides match TRBD2. The CDR3 covers 14 residues. The J segment lost 6 bases and the V segment lost 4 bases, leaving 7 bases of the junction unmatched. The germline V gene encodes CDR1 SQVTM and CDR2 ANQGSEA. CDR3 protein: CSVGVAGGPQTQYF. The DNA of the CDR3 is TGCAGCGTTGGGGTAGCGGGAGGGCCCCAGACCCAGTACTTC.

This chain joins TRBV7-2 and TRBJ2-2; D assignment may be TRBD1 or TRBD2 (6 bases each). Looked up from germline, CDR1 is SGHTA and CDR2 is FQGNSA. Trimming shortened V by 5 bases and J by 10 bases, and 14 bases separated the two germline ends. The CDR3 runs to 13 residues. The CDR3 bases are TGTGCCAGCAGCCAAGACTGGGGGGCGGAGCTGTTTTTT. Protein product: CASSQDWGAELFF.

This clonotype has more than one count but fewer than ten. The V call is TRBV25-1, the J call TRBJ1-1, with D maybe TRBD1 (6 bases). The V gene lost 2 bases and the J gene lost 4 bases, with 11 bases spanning the gap. Germline V lookup: CDR1 MGHDK, CDR2 SYGVNS. The CDR3 runs to 14 residues. CDR3 bases: TGTGCCAGCAGTGAAACAGGGAGGACCACTGAAGCTTTCTTT. The encoded protein is CASSETGRTTEAFF.

This clonotype appeared many times. The V gene is TRBV29-1, the J gene TRBJ1-2; no clear D gene. This CDR3 is built from 12 residues. Germline V gene lookup returns CDR1 SQVTM and CDR2 ANQGSEA. V lost 0 bases, J lost 7 bases, and 9 bases lay in between. CDR3 bases: TGCAGCGTTGAAGATGTGGTTACTGGCTACACCTTC. As protein: CSVEDVVTGYTF.

The rearrangement uses TRBV9 and TRBJ1-2; the D gene is possibly TRBD1 (6 bases). This CDR3 has 15 amino acids. The ends were cut back, 0 bases at V and 5 bases at J, with 14 bases in the middle. Per germline, CDR1 SGDLS and CDR2 YYNGEE. The CDR3 DNA follows: TGTGCCAGCAGCGTAGCTCCAGGGGTGATATATGGCTACACCTTC. It encodes CASSVAPGVIYGYTF.

V is TRBV12-3 or TRBV12-4 and J is TRBJ2-7; D gene unclear. Trimming pared 5 bases from V and 2 bases from J, leaving 13 bases between. The CDR3 runs 14 residues. CDR3 protein: CASSPHGPTYEQYF. In nucleotides, the CDR3 is TGTGCCAGCAGTCCGCACGGACCAACCTACGAGCAGTACTTC.

The J gene is TRBJ2-3, the V gene TRBV20-1, with TRBD2 matching over 9 bases. Germline lookup yields CDR1 DFQATT and CDR2 SNEGSKA (reference sequence). This CDR3 region has 12 residues. CDR3 in DNA: TGCTCTCTAGCGGGAAGGACAGATACGCAGTATTTT. It codes for CSLAGRTDTQYF.

The V gene is TRBV4-3, the J gene TRBJ2-2; 12 bases line up with TRBD2. The length of the CDR3 is 18 residues. J was trimmed by 8 bases and V by 0 bases; bases with no gene match: 10. Germline V lookup: CDR1 LGHNA, CDR2 YSLEER. In DNA form, the CDR3 reads TGCGCCAGCAGCCAAGATCTTGTGACTAGCGGGAGAAGGGGGGAGCTGTTTTTT. The encoded protein is CASSQDLVTSGRRGELFF.

This clonotype was counted ten times or more. The chain uses TRBV20-1 and TRBJ2-2, with TRBD2 as a possible D gene (5 bases). The CDR3 contains 14 residues. V gave up 5 bases and J gave up 0 bases, with 10 bases separating them. Germline V gene data show CDR1 as DFQATT and CDR2 as SNEGSKA (reference sequence). The CDR3 spells CSASPGTNTGELFF. In nucleotides, the CDR3 is TGCAGTGCTTCACCGGGAACGAACACCGGGGAGCTGTTTTTT.

The J gene is TRBJ1-2, the V gene TRBV29-1, with D perhaps TRBD1 (6 bases). Germline CDR1 reads SQVTM; CDR2 reads ANQGSEA. With 7 bases removed from V and 2 bases from J, the gap between germline ends came to 11 bases. The length of the CDR3 is 12 residues. This CDR3 reads CSGARGNYGYTF. As DNA, the CDR3 is TGCAGCGGGGCCAGGGGCAACTATGGCTACACCTTC.

This clonotype came up a few times. The chain has TRBV2 and TRBJ2-3, with D uncertain. Germline V CDR1 and CDR2: SNHLY, FYNNEI. The CDR3 extends over 11 amino acids. The V end lost 7 bases, the J end lost 5 bases, and 7 bases lay between the germline ends. The CDR3 loop reads CASKEGDTQYF. DNA of the CDR3: TGTGCCAGCAAGGAAGGAGATACGCAGTATTTT.

This sequence joins TRBV7-8 and TRBJ2-1; the D gene is possibly TRBD2 (5 bases). The V gene lost 10 bases and the J gene lost 2 bases, with 18 bases spanning the gap. Germline CDR1 reads SGHVS; CDR2 reads FQNEAQ. This CDR3 is 15 amino acids long. The CDR3 DNA reads TGTGCCACCCAAAGGGCGACGGGGACCTACAATGAGCAGTTCTTC. It is translated as CATQRATGTYNEQFF.

This clonotype has a handful of counts. V gene TRBV7-9 combines with J gene TRBJ2-5, with D tentatively TRBD1 or TRBD2 (5 bases each). The germline gives CDR1 SEHNR, CDR2 FQNEAQ (reference sequence). Between the trimmed V and J ends, which lost 2 bases and 1 base, there was a span of 11 bases. This CDR3 contains 15 residues. CDR3 sequence reads: CASSLRGVTQETQYF. The CDR3 coding sequence is TGTGCCAGCAGCTTAAGGGGAGTTACCCAAGAGACCCAGTACTTC. Full variable domain (rest looked up from reference TRBV7-9 and TRBJ2-5): DTGVSQNPRHKITKRGQNVTFRCDPISEHNRLYWYRQTLGQGPEFLTYFQNEAQLEKSRLLSDRFSAERPKGSFSTLEIQRTEQGDSAMYLCASSLRGVTQETQYFGPGTRLLVL.

The table lists this clonotype with a few counts. The V call is TRBV6-2 or TRBV6-3, the J call TRBJ2-6; D remains ambiguous. From germline, CDR1 is MNHEY and CDR2 SVGEGT. V was clipped by 2 bases and J by 0 bases, with 5 bases between them. There are 15 residues in the CDR3. The CDR3 loop reads CASSYGGSGANVLTF. The DNA for the CDR3 is TGTGCCAGCAGTTACGGCGGCTCTGGGGCCAACGTCCTGACTTTC.

This clonotype was seen more than once but under ten times. The V gene is TRBV7-8, the J gene TRBJ2-1; 12 bases agree with TRBD2. Germline V CDR1 and CDR2: SGHVS, FQNEAQ. J gave up 8 bases and V 5 bases, and 10 bases lay outside the gene matches. This CDR3 region has 16 residues. The CDR3 DNA follows: TGTGCCAGCAGCCAACCTAGCGGGAGGGCCAATTATGAGCAGTTCTTC. Its translation: CASSQPSGRANYEQFF.

The chain links TRBV6-2 or TRBV6-3 to TRBJ2-3; 7 bases agree with TRBD2. CDR1 MNHEY and CDR2 SVGEGT come from the germline V gene. The trim removed 5 bases at V and 4 bases at J, leaving 6 bases unmatched. CDR3 size: 14 residues. The CDR3 here is CASSPSAGADTQYF. The CDR3 DNA sequence: TGTGCCAGCAGTCCTTCGGCGGGAGCAGATACGCAGTATTTT.

CDR3 sequence reads: CSAKSPRGALTNTEAFF. The CDR3 DNA reads as TGCAGTGCTAAGTCACCCAGGGGGGCGCTAACGAACACTGAAGCTTTCTTT. The chain combines TRBV20-1 with TRBJ1-1; TRBD1 aligns across 7 bases. In germline, CDR1 is DFQATT, CDR2 SNEGSKA (reference sequence). This CDR3 is built from 17 residues. The junction had 15 bases not matched to a gene; V was cut back by 4 bases and J by 1 base.

The genes are TRBV2 and TRBJ2-1, with D possibly TRBD2 on 6 matching bases. Germline CDR1 is SNHLY and CDR2 is FYNNEI. V was clipped by 6 bases and J by 1 base, with 13 bases between them. The CDR3 is 15 amino acids. CDR3 residues: CASSGRELSYNEQFF. The CDR3 DNA reads as TGTGCCAGCAGCGGGCGGGAACTTTCCTACAATGAGCAGTTCTTC.

This clonotype was detected only a few times. The gene calls are TRBV29-1 and TRBJ1-3, with a weak D call TRBD1 (6 bases). CDR3 length: 14 amino acids. The germline V gene has CDR1 SQVTM and CDR2 ANQGSEA. The V and J ends lost 3 bases and 1 base respectively, with 10 bases between them. The CDR3, as DNA: TGCAGCGTTGAGTGGACAGAATCTGGAAACACCATATATTTT. Amino acid sequence: CSVEWTESGNTIYF.

The V and J genes are TRBV25-1 and TRBJ2-1, with 11 bases identical to TRBD2. The CDR3 sequence is 14 residues long. V trimming: 4 bases; J trimming: 10 bases; junction bases outside the gene matches: 6. Germline assignment: CDR1 MGHDK and CDR2 SYGVNS. The CDR3 sequence: CASSAPRLAGEQFF. The CDR3 bases are TGTGCCAGCAGTGCTCCACGACTAGCGGGAGAGCAGTTCTTC.

The chain uses TRBV12-3 or TRBV12-4 and TRBJ1-1, with D uncertain. There are 14 residues in the CDR3. V gave up 2 bases and J gave up 5 bases, with 12 bases separating them. CDR3 in DNA: TGTGCCAGCAGTTTAAGGGCGCTGGGAACTGAAGCTTTCTTT. Residues: CASSLRALGTEAFF.

The J gene is TRBJ2-3, the V gene TRBV20-1; the D gene is possibly TRBD1 (5 bases). V dropped 1 base and J dropped 0 bases, with 8 bases sitting between them. Germline values: CDR1 DFQATT, CDR2 SNEGSKA (reference sequence). The CDR3 extends over 14 amino acids. The CDR3, as DNA: TGCAGTGCTAGAGGTTCAGGGAGCACAGATACGCAGTATTTT. As protein: CSARGSGSTDTQYF.

This chain uses TRBV6-2 or TRBV6-3 with TRBJ1-1; 8 nucleotides align to TRBD1. With V trimmed by 7 bases and J by 7 bases, 11 bases remained unmatched. The CDR3 runs to 14 residues. Germline V CDR1 and CDR2: MNHEY, SVGEGT. CDR3 sequence (DNA): TGTGCCAGCACCCGTTTAAACAGGGGGGGTGAAGCTTTCTTT. It codes for CASTRLNRGGEAFF.

The rearrangement joins TRBV7-2 to TRBJ1-5, with D unclear. The germline gives CDR1 SGHTA, CDR2 FQGNSA. Deletions cut 8 bases from V and 5 bases from J, with 13 bases between. This CDR3 has 13 residues. The CDR3 region is CASGRPNHQPQHF. CDR3 nucleotides: TGTGCCAGCGGAAGGCCCAATCATCAGCCCCAGCATTTT.

The sample holds a few counts of this clonotype. J is TRBJ2-7 and V is TRBV20-1, with TRBD2 matching over 12 bases. Germline V CDR1 and CDR2: DFQATT, SNEGSKA (reference sequence). After removal of 0 bases from V and 7 bases from J, the junction contained 10 bases not matched to a gene. This CDR3 is 16 amino acids long. The CDR3 DNA follows: TGCAGTGCTAGAGATCCCCGACTAGCGGGAGACCCGGAGCAGTACTTC. Translating it yields CSARDPRLAGDPEQYF.